This is a list of T cell receptor beta chains from one sample in a study of CD8 T cells in Susac syndrome. From the immunoSEQ multiplex PCR reads, TCRdb called clonotypes with MiXCR, one entry per CDR3 protein. The repertoire holds about 430,000 distinct CDR3 sequences, with more than 70% as singletons. Sequenced material: CD8+ T cells from PBMCs. The receptors come from a human donor with multiple sclerosis. The CDR3 runs from the conserved cysteine through the conserved F or W. A D gene is named only where the DNA matches it firmly. Some rows have no size entry. The others give once, few or many, or a class for an expanded clone.

size	J	D	V	CDR3	DNA
NA	TRBJ2-3	TRBD1	TRBV29-1	CSVGQGESDTQYF	TGCAGCGTTGGACAGGGAGAGTCAGATACGCAGTATTTT
NA	TRBJ2-7	TRBD1	TRBV7-9	CASSLDLVAGGDYEQYF	TGTGCCAGCAGCTTAGATTTGGTGGCAGGGGGCGACTACGAGCAGTACTTC
NA	TRBJ1-1	NA	TRBV4-1	CASSQDWQTEAFF	TGCGCCAGCAGCCAAGATTGGCAGACTGAAGCTTTCTTT
once	TRBJ1-4	TRBD1	TRBV7-2	CASSYPTGTGDEKLFF	TGTGCCAGCAGCTATCCAACCGGGACAGGGGATGAAAAACTGTTTTTT
NA	TRBJ2-4	NA	TRBV5-4	CASSLGPDIQYF	TGTGCCAGCAGCTTGGGGCCAGACATTCAGTACTTC
NA	TRBJ2-7	TRBD1	TRBV13	CASSSAGTGGEQYF	TGTGCCAGCAGCTCTGCCGGGACAGGGGGCGAGCAGTACTTC
NA	TRBJ1-2	TRBD1	TRBV25-1	CASSEFFFPGTGYGYTF	TGTGCCAGCAGTGAATTTTTCTTTCCGGGGACAGGCTATGGCTACACCTTC
NA	TRBJ1-1	NA	TRBV19	CASSSVQTGGNTEAFF	TGTGCCAGTAGTAGCGTCCAGACCGGAGGGAACACTGAAGCTTTCTTT
NA	TRBJ2-2	NA	TRBV7-2	CASSQATSGGELFF	TGTGCCAGCAGCCAAGCAACGTCAGGAGGGGAGCTGTTTTTT
NA	TRBJ2-1	TRBD2	TRBV4-1	CASSRLAGGPSSYNEQFF	TGCGCCAGCAGCAGACTAGCGGGGGGCCCTAGCTCCTACAATGAGCAGTTCTTC
NA	TRBJ2-1	NA	TRBV12-3/TRBV12-4	CASSFPGRHEQFF	TGTGCCAGCAGTTTTCCGGGACGCCATGAGCAGTTCTTC
NA	TRBJ2-5	TRBD2	TRBV20-1	CSAVAGTGLAAEETQYF	TGCAGTGCCGTAGCGGGCACGGGACTAGCGGCAGAGGAGACCCAGTACTTC
NA	TRBJ1-1	NA	TRBV5-1	CASSLGRVGYTEAFF	TGCGCCAGCAGCTTGGGCCGGGTCGGGTACACTGAAGCTTTCTTT
NA	TRBJ2-2	NA	TRBV12-3/TRBV12-4	CASSYLPGPPGGELFF	TGTGCCAGCAGTTACCTTCCGGGACCACCTGGCGGGGAGCTGTTTTTT
NA	TRBJ1-1	NA	TRBV20-1	CSARVRTPEAFF	TGCAGTGCTAGAGTTCGGACACCTGAAGCTTTCTTT
NA	TRBJ1-5	NA	TRBV7-2	CASRAFGQSNQPQHF	TGTGCCAGCAGAGCCTTTGGGCAGAGCAATCAGCCCCAGCATTTT
NA	TRBJ2-2	NA	TRBV25-1	CASSDWAGTNTGELFF	TGTGCCAGCAGTGACTGGGCAGGGACGAACACCGGGGAGCTGTTTTTT
NA	TRBJ2-7	TRBD1	TRBV19	CASSGTGVSYEQYF	TGTGCCAGTAGCGGGACAGGGGTCAGTTACGAGCAGTACTTC
NA	TRBJ2-1	NA	TRBV24-1	CATSDDGSYNEQFF	TGTGCCACCAGTGATGATGGCTCCTACAATGAGCAGTTCTTC
once	TRBJ2-5	TRBD1	TRBV2	CASSEKWGTGGEIQETQYF	TGTGCCAGCAGTGAAAAATGGGGGACAGGGGGCGAAATACAAGAGACCCAGTACTTC